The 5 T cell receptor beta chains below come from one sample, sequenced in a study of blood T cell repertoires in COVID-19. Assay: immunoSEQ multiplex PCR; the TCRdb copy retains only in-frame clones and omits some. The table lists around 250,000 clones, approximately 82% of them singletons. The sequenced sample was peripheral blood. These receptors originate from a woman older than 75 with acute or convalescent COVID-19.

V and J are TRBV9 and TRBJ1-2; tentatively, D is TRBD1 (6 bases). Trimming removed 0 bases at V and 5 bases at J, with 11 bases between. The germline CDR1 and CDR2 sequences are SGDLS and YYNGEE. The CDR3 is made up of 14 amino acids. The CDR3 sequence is CASSVGGGSYGYTF. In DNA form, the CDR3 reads TGTGCCAGCAGCGTAGGTGGGGGCTCTTATGGCTACACCTTC.

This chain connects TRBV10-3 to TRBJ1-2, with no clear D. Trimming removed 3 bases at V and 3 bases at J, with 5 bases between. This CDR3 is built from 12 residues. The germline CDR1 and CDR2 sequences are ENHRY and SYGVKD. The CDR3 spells CAISDFYYGYTF. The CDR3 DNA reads TGTGCCATCAGTGATTTCTACTATGGCTACACCTTC.

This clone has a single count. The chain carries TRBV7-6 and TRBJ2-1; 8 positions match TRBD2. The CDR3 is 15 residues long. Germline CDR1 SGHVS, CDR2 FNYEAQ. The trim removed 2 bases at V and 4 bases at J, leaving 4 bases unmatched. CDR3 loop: CASSLTSGGYNEQFF. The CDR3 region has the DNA TGTGCCAGCAGCTTAACTAGCGGAGGTTACAATGAGCAGTTCTTC.

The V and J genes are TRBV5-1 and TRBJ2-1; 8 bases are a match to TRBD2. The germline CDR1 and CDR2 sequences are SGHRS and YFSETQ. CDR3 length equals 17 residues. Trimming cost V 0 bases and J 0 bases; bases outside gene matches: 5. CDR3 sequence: CASSLVGGRPSYNEQFF. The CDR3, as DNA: TGCGCCAGCAGCTTGGTGGGCGGGAGGCCCTCCTACAATGAGCAGTTCTTC. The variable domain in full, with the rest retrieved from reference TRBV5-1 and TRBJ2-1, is KAGVTQTPRYLIKTRGQQVTLSCSPISGHRSVSWYQQTPGQGLQFLFEYFSETQRNKGNFPGRFSGRQFSNSRSEMNVSTLELGDSALYLCASSLVGGRPSYNEQFFGPGTRLTVL.

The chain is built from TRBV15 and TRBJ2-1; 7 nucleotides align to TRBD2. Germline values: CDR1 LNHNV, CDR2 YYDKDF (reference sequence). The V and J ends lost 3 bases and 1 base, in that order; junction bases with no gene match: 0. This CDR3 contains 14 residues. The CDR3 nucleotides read TGTGCCACCAGCAGGGGGGGGTCCTACAATGAGCAGTTCTTC. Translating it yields CATSRGGSYNEQFF.